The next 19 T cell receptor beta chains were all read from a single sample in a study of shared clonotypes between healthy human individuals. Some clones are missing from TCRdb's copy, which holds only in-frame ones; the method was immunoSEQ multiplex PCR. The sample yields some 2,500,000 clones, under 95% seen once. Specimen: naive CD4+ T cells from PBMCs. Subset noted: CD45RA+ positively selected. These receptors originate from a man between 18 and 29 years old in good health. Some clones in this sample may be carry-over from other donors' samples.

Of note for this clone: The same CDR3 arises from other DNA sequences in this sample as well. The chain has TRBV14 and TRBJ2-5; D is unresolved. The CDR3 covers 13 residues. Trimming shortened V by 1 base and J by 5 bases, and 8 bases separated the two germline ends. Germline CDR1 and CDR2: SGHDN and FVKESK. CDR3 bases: TGTGCCAGCAGCCAAGCGGGTAGTGAGACCCAGTACTTC. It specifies CASSQAGSETQYF.

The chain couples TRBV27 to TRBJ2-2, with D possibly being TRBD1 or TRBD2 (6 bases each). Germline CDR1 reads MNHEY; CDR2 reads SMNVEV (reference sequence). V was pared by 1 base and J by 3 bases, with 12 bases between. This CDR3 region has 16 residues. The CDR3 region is CASSLWGARYTGELFF. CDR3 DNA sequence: TGTGCCAGCAGTTTATGGGGGGCGCGGTACACCGGGGAGCTGTTTTTT.

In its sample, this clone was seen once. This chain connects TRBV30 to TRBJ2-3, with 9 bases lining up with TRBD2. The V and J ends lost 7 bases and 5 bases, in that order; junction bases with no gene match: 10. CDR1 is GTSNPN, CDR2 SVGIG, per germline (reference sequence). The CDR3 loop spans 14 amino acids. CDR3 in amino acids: CASDGGGGGDTQYF. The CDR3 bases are TGTGCCTCCGACGGTGGCGGGGGGGGAGATACGCAGTATTTT.

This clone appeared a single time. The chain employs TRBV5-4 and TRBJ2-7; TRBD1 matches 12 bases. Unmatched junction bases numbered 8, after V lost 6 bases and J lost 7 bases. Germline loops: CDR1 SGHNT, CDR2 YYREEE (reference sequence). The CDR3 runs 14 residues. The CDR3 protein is CASIRDRGRGEQYF. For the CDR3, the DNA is TGTGCCAGCATTCGGGACAGGGGGCGCGGGGAGCAGTACTTC.

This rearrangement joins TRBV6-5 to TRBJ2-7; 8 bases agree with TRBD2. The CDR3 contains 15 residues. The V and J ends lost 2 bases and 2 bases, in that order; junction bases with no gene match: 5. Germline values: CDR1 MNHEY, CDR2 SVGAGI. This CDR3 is CASSYRSGGPYEQYF. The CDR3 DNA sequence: TGTGCCAGCAGTTACCGAAGCGGGGGTCCCTACGAGCAGTACTTC.

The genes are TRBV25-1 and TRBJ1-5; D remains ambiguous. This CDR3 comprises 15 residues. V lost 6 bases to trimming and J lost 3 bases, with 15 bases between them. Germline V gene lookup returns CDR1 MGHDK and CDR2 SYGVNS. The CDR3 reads CASSPSTQLNQPQHF. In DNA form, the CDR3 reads TGTGCCAGCAGCCCCAGCACCCAACTCAATCAGCCCCAGCATTTT.

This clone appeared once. This CDR3 reads CSPHPAEGAFAEAFF. CDR3 bases: TGCAGCCCTCACCCGGCCGAGGGGGCGTTCGCTGAAGCTTTCTTT. The J gene is TRBJ1-1, the V gene TRBV29-1; 7 bases are a match to TRBD1. CDR3 size: 15 residues. Germline assignment: CDR1 SQVTM and CDR2 ANQGSEA. V was pared by 8 bases and J by 6 bases, with 18 bases of the junction left unmatched.

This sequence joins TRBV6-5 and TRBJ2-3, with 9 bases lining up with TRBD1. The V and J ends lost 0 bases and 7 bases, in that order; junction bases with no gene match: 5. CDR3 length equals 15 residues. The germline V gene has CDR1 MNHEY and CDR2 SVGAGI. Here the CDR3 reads CASSYSRGQGHTQYF. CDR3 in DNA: TGTGCCAGCAGTTACTCTCGGGGACAGGGACATACGCAGTATTTT.

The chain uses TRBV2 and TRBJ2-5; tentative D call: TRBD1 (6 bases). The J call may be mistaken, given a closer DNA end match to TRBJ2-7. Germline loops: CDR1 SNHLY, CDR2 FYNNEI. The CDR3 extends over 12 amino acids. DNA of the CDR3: TGTGCCAGCAGTGATAGGGGGTACGAGCAGTACTTC. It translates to CASSDRGYEQYF.

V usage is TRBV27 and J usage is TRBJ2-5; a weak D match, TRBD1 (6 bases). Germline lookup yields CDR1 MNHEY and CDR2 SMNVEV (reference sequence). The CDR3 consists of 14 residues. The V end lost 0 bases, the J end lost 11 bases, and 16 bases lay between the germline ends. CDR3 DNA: TGTGCCAGCAGTTTATCGACAGGTCCGAGGGAGCAGTACTTC. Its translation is CASSLSTGPREQYF.

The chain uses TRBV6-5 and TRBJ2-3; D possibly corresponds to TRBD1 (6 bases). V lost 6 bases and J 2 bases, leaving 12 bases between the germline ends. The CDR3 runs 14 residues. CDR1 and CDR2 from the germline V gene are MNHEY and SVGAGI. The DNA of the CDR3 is TGTGCCAGCAGAGGAACAGGGAACACAGATACGCAGTATTTT. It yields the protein CASRGTGNTDTQYF.

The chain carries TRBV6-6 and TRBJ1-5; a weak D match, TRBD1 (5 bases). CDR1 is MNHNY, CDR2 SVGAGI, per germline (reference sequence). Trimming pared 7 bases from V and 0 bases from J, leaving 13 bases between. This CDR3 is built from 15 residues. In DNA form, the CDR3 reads TGTGCCAGCACCCCAGGGTGGTATAGCAATCAGCCCCAGCATTTT. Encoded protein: CASTPGWYSNQPQHF.

CDR3: CASSPGGTPATREKLFF. The CDR3 DNA reads as TGTGCCAGCAGCCCAGGGGGGACTCCGGCAACGCGAGAAAAACTGTTTTTT. This chain uses TRBV28 with TRBJ1-4; 7 bases fit TRBD1. Per germline, CDR1 MDHEN and CDR2 SYDVKM. The length of the CDR3 is 17 residues. With V trimmed by 6 bases and J by 8 bases, 18 bases remained unmatched.

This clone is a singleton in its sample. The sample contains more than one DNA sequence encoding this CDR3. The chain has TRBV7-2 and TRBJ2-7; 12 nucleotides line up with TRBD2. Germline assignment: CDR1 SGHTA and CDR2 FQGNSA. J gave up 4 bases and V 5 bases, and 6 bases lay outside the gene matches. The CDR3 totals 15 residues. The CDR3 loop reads CASSPRLAGAYEQYF. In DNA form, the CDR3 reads TGTGCCAGCAGCCCAAGACTAGCGGGGGCTTACGAGCAGTACTTC. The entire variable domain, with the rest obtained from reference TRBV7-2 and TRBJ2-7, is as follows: GAGVSQSPSNKVTEKGKDVELRCDPISGHTALYWYRQSLGQGLEFLIYFQGNSAPDKSGLPSDRFSAERTGGSVSTLTIQRTQQEDSAVYLCASSPRLAGAYEQYFGPGTRLTVT.

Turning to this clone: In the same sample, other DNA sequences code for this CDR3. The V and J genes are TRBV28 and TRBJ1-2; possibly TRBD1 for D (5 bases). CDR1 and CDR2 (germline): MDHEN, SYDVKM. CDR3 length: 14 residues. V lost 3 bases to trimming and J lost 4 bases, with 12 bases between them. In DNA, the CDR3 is TGTGCCAGCAGTTTGGTTACGGGGGGCTATGGCTACACCTTC. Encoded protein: CASSLVTGGYGYTF.

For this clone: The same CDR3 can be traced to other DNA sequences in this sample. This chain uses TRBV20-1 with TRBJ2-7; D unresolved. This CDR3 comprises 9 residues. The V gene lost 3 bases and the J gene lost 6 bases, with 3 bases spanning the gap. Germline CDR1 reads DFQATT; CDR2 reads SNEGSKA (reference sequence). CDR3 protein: CSASSEQYF. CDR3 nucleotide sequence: TGCAGTGCTAGTTCCGAGCAGTACTTC.

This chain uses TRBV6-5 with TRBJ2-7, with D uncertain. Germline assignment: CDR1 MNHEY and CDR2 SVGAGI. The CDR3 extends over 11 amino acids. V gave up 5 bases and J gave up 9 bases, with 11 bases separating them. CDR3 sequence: CASSTNTRQYF. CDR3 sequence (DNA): TGTGCCAGCAGTACCAACACGAGGCAGTACTTC.

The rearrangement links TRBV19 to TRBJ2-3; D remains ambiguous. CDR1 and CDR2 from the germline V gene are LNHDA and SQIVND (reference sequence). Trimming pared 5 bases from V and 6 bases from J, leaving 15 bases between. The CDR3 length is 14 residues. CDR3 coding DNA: TGTGCCAGTAGTTCCGGAGCCGCCGGGGATACGCAGTATTTT. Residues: CASSSGAAGDTQYF. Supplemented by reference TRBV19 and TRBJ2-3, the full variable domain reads DGGITQSPKYLFRKEGQNVTLSCEQNLNHDAMYWYRQDPGQGLRLIYYSQIVNDFQKGDIAEGYSVSREKKESFPLTVTSAQKNPTAFYLCASSSGAAGDTQYFGPGTRLTVL.

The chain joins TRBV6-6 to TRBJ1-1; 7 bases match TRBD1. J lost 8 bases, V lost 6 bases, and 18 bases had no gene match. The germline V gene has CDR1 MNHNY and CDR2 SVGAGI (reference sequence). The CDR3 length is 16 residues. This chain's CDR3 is CASRVRDRFFSSEAFF. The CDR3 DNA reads TGTGCCAGCAGGGTCCGGGACAGATTCTTTAGCTCAGAAGCTTTCTTT.